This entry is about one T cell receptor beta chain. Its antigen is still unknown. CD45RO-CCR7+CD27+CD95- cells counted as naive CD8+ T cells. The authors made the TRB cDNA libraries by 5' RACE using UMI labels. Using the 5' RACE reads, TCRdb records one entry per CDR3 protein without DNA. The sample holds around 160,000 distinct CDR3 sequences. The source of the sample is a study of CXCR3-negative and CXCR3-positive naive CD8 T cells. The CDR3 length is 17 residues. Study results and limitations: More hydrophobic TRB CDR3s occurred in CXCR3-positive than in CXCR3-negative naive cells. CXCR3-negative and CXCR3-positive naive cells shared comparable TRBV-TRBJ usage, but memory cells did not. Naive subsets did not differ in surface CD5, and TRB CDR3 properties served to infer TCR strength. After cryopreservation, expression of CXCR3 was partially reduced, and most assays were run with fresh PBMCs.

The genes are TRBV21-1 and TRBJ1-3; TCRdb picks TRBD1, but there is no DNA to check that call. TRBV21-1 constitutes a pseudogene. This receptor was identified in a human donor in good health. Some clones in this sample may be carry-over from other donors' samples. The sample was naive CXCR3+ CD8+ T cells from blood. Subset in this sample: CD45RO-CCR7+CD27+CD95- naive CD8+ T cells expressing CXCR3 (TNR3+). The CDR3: CASSTSDRDTTGNTIYF.